Sequencing of this T cell receptor beta chain was carried out in a study of blood T cell repertoires in COVID-19 (dated by TCRdb to the early 2020s). Concerning the study at large: The collaborator samples originated in the United States, Italy and Spain and spanned the acute and convalescent phases of COVID-19. The samples were drawn from two sources: the first 160 participants of the ongoing ImmuneRACE study, and about 1,300 subjects contributed by 6 global collaborators. The repertoires were made available in a free public database intended to serve as a resource for research on the immune response to SARS-CoV-2. Nearly every sample came with metadata listing a de-identified subject ID, COVID-19 status, age in years and sex. Deeply sampled blood TCRbeta repertoires from subjects exposed to, actively infected with, or recovered from COVID-19 were included in the dataset. The material from the prospective study consisted of cDNA or gDNA derived from T cells, B-cell-depleted T cells, or PBMCs. Where available, HLA class I and class II types were taken from metadata supplied by the sample provider and were not determined by assay-based typing. Results and caveats for the whole study, not just this receptor: The quantity of clinical and demographic metadata differed by source and by participant and was supplied without curation.

The collaborating institutions used their own protocols to collect whole blood in K2EDTA tubes. For TCRbeta analysis, collaborators shipped samples in one of three forms: frozen whole blood, isolated PBMCs, or DNA extracted from either of those sample types. This clone was counted between two and nine times. Its target antigen remains unknown. No base quality information exists; no much larger clone differs at one position. The trim is 4 bases for V and 10 bases for J, with a gap of 18 bases between the germline ends. CDR1 is given as SGDLS and CDR2 as YYNGEE, both from the germline V gene. Its CDR3 holds 14 amino acids, cysteine through phenylalanine. The DNA shown is the 42-base CDR3, in frame from base 1. The immunoSEQ Assay, a bias-controlled multiplex PCR, was used to amplify TCRbeta CDR3 regions from genomic DNA. On the authors' methods: The number of nucleated cells in each sample was estimated from the amplification of reference gene primers within the assay. To quantify the absolute abundance of each unique TCRbeta CDR3 rearrangement, sequence reads were collapsed and filtered. For each sample, productive Simpson clonality was calculated as the square root of Simpson's diversity index across productive rearrangements. This is the immuneACCESS table as TCRdb keeps it, with only in-frame sequences that have V and J called. A part of the clones is gone; compared with another copy, unresolved V genes explain less than half, and the rest is unexplained. Clone size and V and J calls were adopted from that table, with D and trimming inferred from the DNA. This sample has more than 95,000 clones in its table, and about 89% of those were observed once. The top ten hold 5.1% of the sample.

The specimen was peripheral blood. The receptor chain draws on TRBV9 and TRBJ2-1; TRBD2 might be the D gene, on 5 matching bases. The source is a human donor in a cohort sampled during active COVID-19. The DNA reads as follows: TGTGCCAGCAGCCCAAGAACTCAACTAGTCGAGCAGTTCTTC. This sequence encodes CASSPRTQLVEQFF.